One T cell receptor beta chain is described in this entry. These data come from a study of blood T cell repertoires in COVID-19. At the level of the study: Acute and convalescent COVID-19 samples came from the United States, Italy and Spain. PBMCs, B-cell-depleted T cells, or T cells provided the cDNA or gDNA that made up the material.

The data were produced by immunoSEQ multiplex PCR, yet TCRdb's version contains in-frame clones alone and is incomplete. This table has 90,000 to 150,000 clones, more than 80% appearing once. Unmatched junction bases numbered 2, after V lost 4 bases and J lost 4 bases. CDR3 size: 15 residues. Germline V lookup: CDR1 MNHEY, CDR2 SMNVEV (reference sequence). The chain is built from TRBV27 and TRBJ2-1; 12 bases map to TRBD2. Sequenced sample: peripheral blood. The clonotype was recovered from a human donor in a cohort sampled during active COVID-19. CDR3 protein: CASSYGLAGYNEQFF. CDR3 in DNA: TGTGCCAGCAGTTACGGACTAGCGGGATACAATGAGCAGTTCTTC.